The clone carrying this T cell receptor beta chain was counted only a few times. Data came from immunoSEQ multiplex PCR; TCRdb stores just in-frame clones and leaves some out. In the table there are 90,000 to 150,000 clones, approximately 89% of which are singletons. The data are from a study of T cell responses to AZD1222 COVID-19 vaccine. With 0 bases clipped from V and 3 bases from J, the junction kept 5 bases outside the gene matches. Germline V CDR1 and CDR2: SGHTA, FQGNSA. The CDR3 covers 15 residues. The sequence was collected from an adult in good health. The sequenced sample was peripheral blood, obtained on day 0 of AZD1222 vaccination. V and J are TRBV7-2 and TRBJ2-7; 7 bases map to TRBD1. In DNA, the CDR3 is TGTGCCAGCAGCTTAGCGGGACAGATCCTCTACGAGCAGTACTTC. Its translation: CASSLAGQILYEQYF.